The 3 T cell receptor beta chains in this list originate from one sample, sequenced in a study of blood T cell repertoires in COVID-19. TCRdb keeps only in-frame clones here, not all; method: immunoSEQ multiplex PCR. The sample lists about 400,000 clones, roughly 86% occurring once. The sample was PBMCs or T cells enriched from blood (not recorded which). These receptors were obtained from a woman aged 30 to 39 who had recovered from COVID-19.

As concerns this clone: At one end the junction does not follow the germline gene, possibly because of a read error. Different DNA sequences within this sample yield the same CDR3. This chain uses TRBV2 with TRBJ2-7; 13 positions match TRBD2. This CDR3 contains 15 residues. CDR1 is SNHLY and CDR2 is FYNNEI in the germline V gene. The CDR3 region is CASREGLAGAYEQYF. The CDR3 DNA reads as TGTGCCAGCAGGGAAGGACTAGCGGGAGCCTACGAGCAGTACTTC.

V and J are TRBV11-3 and TRBJ2-1; 14 bases match TRBD2. The V and J ends lost 9 bases and 6 bases, in that order; junction bases with no gene match: 1. The CDR3 loop spans 13 amino acids. Germline V gene lookup returns CDR1 SGHNT and CDR2 YENEEA. The CDR3 sequence: CASGLAGGNEQFF. In DNA, the CDR3 is TGTGCCAGTGGACTAGCGGGAGGCAATGAGCAGTTCTTC.

The chain has TRBV28 and TRBJ2-7, with 7 bases fitting TRBD1. Trimming at V came to 7 bases and at J to 3 bases, leaving 0 bases not matched to a gene. The CDR3 has 11 amino acids. Germline CDR1 and CDR2: MDHEN and SYDVKM. For the CDR3, the DNA is TGTGCCAGCAACAGGGGCTACGAGCAGTACTTC. Amino acids: CASNRGYEQYF.